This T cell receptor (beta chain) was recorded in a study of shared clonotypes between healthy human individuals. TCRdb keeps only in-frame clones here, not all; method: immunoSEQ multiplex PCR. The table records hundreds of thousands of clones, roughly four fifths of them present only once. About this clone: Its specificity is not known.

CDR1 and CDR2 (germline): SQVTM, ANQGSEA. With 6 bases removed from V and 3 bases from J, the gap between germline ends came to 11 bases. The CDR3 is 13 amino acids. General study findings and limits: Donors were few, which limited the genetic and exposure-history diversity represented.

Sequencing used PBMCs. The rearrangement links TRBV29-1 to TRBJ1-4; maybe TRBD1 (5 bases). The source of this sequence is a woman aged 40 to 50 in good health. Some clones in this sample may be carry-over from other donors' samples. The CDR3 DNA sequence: TGCAGCGTACGGAAGGGGTCTAATGAAAAACTGTTTTTT. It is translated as CSVRKGSNEKLFF.